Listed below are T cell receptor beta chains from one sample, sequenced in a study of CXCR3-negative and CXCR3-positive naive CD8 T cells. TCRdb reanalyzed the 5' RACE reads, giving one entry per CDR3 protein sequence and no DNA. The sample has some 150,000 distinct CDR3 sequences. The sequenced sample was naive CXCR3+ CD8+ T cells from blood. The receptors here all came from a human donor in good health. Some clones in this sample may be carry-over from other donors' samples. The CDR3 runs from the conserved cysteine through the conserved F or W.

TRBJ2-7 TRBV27 CASSSPGQGFYEQYF
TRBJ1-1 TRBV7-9 CASSQPGRANTEAFF
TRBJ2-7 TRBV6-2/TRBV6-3 CASSSAGATYEQYF
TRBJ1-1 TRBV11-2 CASSLEGQGTTEAFF
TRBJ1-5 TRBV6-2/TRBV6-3 CASSYDWTGNQPQHF
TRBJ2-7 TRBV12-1 CASFPAGGGEQYF
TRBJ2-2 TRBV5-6 CASSLGGGQAGELFF
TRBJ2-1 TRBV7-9 CASSWGGNEQFF
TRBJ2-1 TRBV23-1 CASSQSKRGVGYNEQFF
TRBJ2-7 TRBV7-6 CASSPPGEEQYF
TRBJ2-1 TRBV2 CASSTAEGGMYNEQFF
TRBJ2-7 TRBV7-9 CASSSRGGPYEQYF
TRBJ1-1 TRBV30 CAWSEVWEPMNTEAFF
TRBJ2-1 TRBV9 CASSSATGGPLGEQFF
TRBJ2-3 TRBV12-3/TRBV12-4 CASSLGGGAADTQYF
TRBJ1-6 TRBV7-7 CASSLDAINSPLHF
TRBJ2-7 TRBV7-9 CASARPSYEQYF
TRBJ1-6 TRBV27 CASSSQGAYSPLHF
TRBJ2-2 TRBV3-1 CASSQDRTSGSGTGELFF
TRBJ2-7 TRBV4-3 CASSQGVRTLQYF
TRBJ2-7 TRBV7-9 CASSLSRDRDYEQYF
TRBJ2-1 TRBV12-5 CASGPDQSSYNEQFF
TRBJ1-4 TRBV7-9 CASSPPGRDREKLFF
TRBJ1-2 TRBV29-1 CSVENVGDPKGYGYTF
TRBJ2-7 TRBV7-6 CASSLERSASGSSYEQYF
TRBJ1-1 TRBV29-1 CSVEGGTGTEAFF
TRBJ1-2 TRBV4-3 CASSHIASALYGYTF
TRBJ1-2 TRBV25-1 CASSESGANYGYTF
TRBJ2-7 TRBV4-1 CASSRQGSWDEQYF
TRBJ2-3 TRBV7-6 CASSSTPIGGRGDTQYF
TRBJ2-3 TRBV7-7 CASSKTGTGTDTQYF
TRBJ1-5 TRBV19 CASNDRGNQPQHF
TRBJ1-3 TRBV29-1 CSVTDRRGNTIYF
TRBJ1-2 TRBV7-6 CASSARLDYGYTF
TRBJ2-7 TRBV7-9 CATDSRREQYF
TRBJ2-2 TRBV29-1 CSVDLGGGASVGELFF
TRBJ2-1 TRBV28 CASSSVPANEQFF
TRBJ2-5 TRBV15 CATSRGGARETQYF
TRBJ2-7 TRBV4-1 CASSQDLEQYF
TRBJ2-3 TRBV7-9 CASLNPQSGDTQYF
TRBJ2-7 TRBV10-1 CASSDGTQKLYEQYF
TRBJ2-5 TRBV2 CASSGSGEETQYF
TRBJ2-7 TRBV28 CASSVTAYEQYF